Here is one TCR beta chain with its context. Generated by immunoSEQ multiplex PCR, the TCRdb table keeps only in-frame clones and is missing some. The profile covers about 210,000 clones, with about 89% appearing a single time and about 5% taken by the ten largest. These data come from a study of blood T cell repertoires in COVID-19. Sequenced sample: peripheral blood. The source of this sequence is a woman between 40 and 55 years old with acute or convalescent COVID-19.

The CDR3 coding sequence is TGTGCCAGCAGCCAGAGACAGAACACTGAAGCTTTCTTT. This sequence encodes CASSQRQNTEAFF. The rearrangement links TRBV7-7 to TRBJ1-1; D is uncertain. The CDR3 totals 13 residues. Trimming removed 5 bases at V and 1 base at J, with 8 bases between. Germline loops: CDR1 SSHAT, CDR2 FNYEAQ (reference sequence).